Listed below are T cell receptor beta chains from one sample, sequenced in a study of T cells in tuberculosis. Clones were sequenced by immunoSEQ multiplex PCR, and TCRdb holds only the in-frame ones, with some missing. The table shows over 30,000 clones, with approximately 96% occurring only once. Sequenced input: PBMCs. These receptors all stem from a donor aged 10 to 29 with latent tuberculosis or without tuberculosis infection. Each CDR3 is given with its conserved first and last residue. The order of the fields is CDR3 protein, CDR3 DNA, D gene, V gene, J gene, CDR3 length, clone size. D genes are given only for firm matches. Part of the rows lack a size; the others show once, few, many or a class for expanded clones.

cdr3_aa: CAAGGVVQETQYF
cdr3_nt: TGTGCCGCGGGGGGGGTGGTACAAGAGACCCAGTACTTC
d_call: TRBD2
v_call: TRBV28
j_call: TRBJ2-5
cdr3_length: 13
clone_size: once

cdr3_aa: CASSAGTSNPDTQYF
cdr3_nt: TGTGCCAGCAGTGCCGGGACTAGCAACCCAGATACGCAGTATTTT
d_call: TRBD2
v_call: TRBV25-1
j_call: TRBJ2-3
cdr3_length: 15
clone_size: once

cdr3_aa: CACSPRGFFQAFF
cdr3_nt: TGTGCCTGCTCACCAAGGGGGTTTTTTCAAGCTTTCTTT
d_call: -
v_call: TRBV30
j_call: TRBJ1-1
cdr3_length: 13
clone_size: few

cdr3_aa: CASSVYRGRMDDNQPQHF
cdr3_nt: TGCGCCAGCAGTGTCTACAGGGGGCGCATGGATGACAATCAGCCCCAGCATTTT
d_call: TRBD1
v_call: TRBV10-1
j_call: TRBJ1-5
cdr3_length: 18
clone_size: -

cdr3_aa: CASRRRTVNTDTQYF
cdr3_nt: TGTGCCAGCAGAAGACGGACAGTGAACACAGATACGCAGTATTTT
d_call: -
v_call: TRBV27
j_call: TRBJ2-3
cdr3_length: 15
clone_size: -

cdr3_aa: CASSLSGQGASGYTF
cdr3_nt: TGCGCCAGCAGCTTGTCGGGACAGGGGGCCTCTGGCTACACCTTC
d_call: TRBD1
v_call: TRBV5-1
j_call: TRBJ1-2
cdr3_length: 15
clone_size: -

cdr3_aa: CASSLGREGEQYF
cdr3_nt: TGCGCCAGCAGCTTGGGTAGGGAGGGGGAGCAGTACTTC
d_call: TRBD2
v_call: TRBV5-1
j_call: TRBJ2-7
cdr3_length: 13
clone_size: -

cdr3_aa: CATRGQPSSYEQYF
cdr3_nt: TGTGCCACCCGGGGACAACCGAGCTCCTACGAGCAGTACTTC
d_call: -
v_call: TRBV2
j_call: TRBJ2-7
cdr3_length: 14
clone_size: -

cdr3_aa: CASSVDGTGLETQYF
cdr3_nt: TGTGCCAGCAGCGTAGATGGTACGGGACTAGAGACCCAGTACTTC
d_call: -
v_call: TRBV9
j_call: TRBJ2-5
cdr3_length: 15
clone_size: -

cdr3_aa: CASSPGAGGETQYF
cdr3_nt: TGTGCCAGTAGCCCAGGGGCGGGGGGAGAGACCCAGTACTTC
d_call: TRBD2
v_call: TRBV5-4
j_call: TRBJ2-5
cdr3_length: 14
clone_size: -

cdr3_aa: CSVQAGGHYGYTF
cdr3_nt: TGCAGCGTTCAGGCAGGGGGCCACTATGGCTACACCTTC
d_call: TRBD1
v_call: TRBV29-1
j_call: TRBJ1-2
cdr3_length: 13
clone_size: -

cdr3_aa: CASSLFSRGANTGELFF
cdr3_nt: TGTGCCAGCAGCTTATTTAGCAGGGGGGCGAACACCGGGGAGCTGTTTTTT
d_call: -
v_call: TRBV7-3
j_call: TRBJ2-2
cdr3_length: 17
clone_size: -

cdr3_aa: CSAKRRNEQFF
cdr3_nt: TGCAGTGCTAAGCGGAGGAATGAGCAGTTCTTC
d_call: -
v_call: TRBV20-1
j_call: TRBJ2-1
cdr3_length: 11
clone_size: -

cdr3_aa: CASSLSQERVGEQYF
cdr3_nt: TGTGCCAGCAGCTTATCGCAGGAGCGGGTTGGCGAGCAGTACTTC
d_call: -
v_call: TRBV11-2
j_call: TRBJ2-7
cdr3_length: 15
clone_size: -

cdr3_aa: CASSKRDRATYINEKLFF
cdr3_nt: TGCGCCAGCAGTAAGCGGGACAGGGCAACTTACATCAATGAAAAACTGTTTTTT
d_call: TRBD1
v_call: TRBV4-1
j_call: TRBJ1-4
cdr3_length: 18
clone_size: -

cdr3_aa: CASSQGVARGELFF
cdr3_nt: TGCGCCAGCAGCCAAGGAGTAGCGAGGGGGGAGCTGTTTTTT
d_call: -
v_call: TRBV4-1
j_call: TRBJ2-2
cdr3_length: 14
clone_size: -

cdr3_aa: CASSKEDRESSYEQYF
cdr3_nt: TGTGCCAGCAGCAAAGAGGACAGGGAAAGCTCCTACGAGCAGTACTTC
d_call: -
v_call: TRBV21-1
j_call: TRBJ2-7
cdr3_length: 16
clone_size: once

cdr3_aa: CASTQGAPGYGYTF
cdr3_nt: TGCGCCAGCACCCAGGGGGCGCCGGGATATGGCTACACCTTC
d_call: TRBD1
v_call: TRBV5-1
j_call: TRBJ1-2
cdr3_length: 14
clone_size: -

cdr3_aa: CASSFRDRGPGTGELFF
cdr3_nt: TGTGCCAGCAGCTTCCGGGACAGGGGGCCGGGCACCGGGGAGCTGTTTTTT
d_call: TRBD1
v_call: TRBV11-2
j_call: TRBJ2-2
cdr3_length: 17
clone_size: -

cdr3_aa: CASGGTDHEQYF
cdr3_nt: TGTGCCAGCGGCGGGACAGACCACGAGCAGTACTTC
d_call: -
v_call: TRBV7-6
j_call: TRBJ2-7
cdr3_length: 12
clone_size: once

cdr3_aa: CASSLAGGNTEAFF
cdr3_nt: TGTGCCAGCAGCTTAGCGGGGGGGAACACTGAAGCTTTCTTT
d_call: -
v_call: TRBV7-9
j_call: TRBJ1-1
cdr3_length: 14
clone_size: -

cdr3_aa: CASSELLARETQYF
cdr3_nt: TGTGCCAGCAGTGAACTACTAGCCCGAGAGACCCAGTACTTC
d_call: -
v_call: TRBV2
j_call: TRBJ2-5
cdr3_length: 14
clone_size: -

cdr3_aa: CASSSTGADTEAFF
cdr3_nt: TGCGCCAGCAGCTCGACAGGGGCGGACACTGAAGCTTTCTTT
d_call: TRBD1
v_call: TRBV5-1
j_call: TRBJ1-1
cdr3_length: 14
clone_size: -

cdr3_aa: CAWSRGFQETQYF
cdr3_nt: TGTGCCTGGAGTAGGGGTTTCCAAGAGACCCAGTACTTC
d_call: -
v_call: TRBV30
j_call: TRBJ2-5
cdr3_length: 13
clone_size: -

cdr3_aa: CASSTLLGTGGEQFF
cdr3_nt: TGTGCCAGCTCAACTTTACTCGGGACAGGCGGGGAGCAGTTCTTC
d_call: TRBD1
v_call: TRBV18
j_call: TRBJ2-1
cdr3_length: 15
clone_size: once

cdr3_aa: CASWRGGYTF
cdr3_nt: TGTGCCAGCTGGAGGGGAGGCTACACCTTC
d_call: -
v_call: TRBV2
j_call: TRBJ1-2
cdr3_length: 10
clone_size: -

cdr3_aa: CASSQERGLTDTQYF
cdr3_nt: TGTGCCAGCAGCCAAGAGCGGGGGCTTACAGATACGCAGTATTTT
d_call: -
v_call: TRBV4-2
j_call: TRBJ2-3
cdr3_length: 15
clone_size: -

cdr3_aa: CATFGTGVFNEQFF
cdr3_nt: TGTGCCACCTTCGGGACAGGGGTGTTTAATGAGCAGTTCTTC
d_call: TRBD1
v_call: TRBV10-3
j_call: TRBJ2-1
cdr3_length: 14
clone_size: -

cdr3_aa: CASSPPGTSGRAFTQYF
cdr3_nt: TGTGCCAGCAGTCCACCCGGGACTAGCGGGAGGGCCTTTACGCAGTATTTT
d_call: TRBD2
v_call: TRBV25-1
j_call: TRBJ2-3
cdr3_length: 17
clone_size: -

cdr3_aa: CASSQETGANQPQHF
cdr3_nt: TGCGCCAGCAGCCAAGAAACAGGGGCTAATCAGCCCCAGCATTTT
d_call: TRBD1
v_call: TRBV4-1
j_call: TRBJ1-5
cdr3_length: 15
clone_size: -

cdr3_aa: CASSAGLAGGPYNEQFF
cdr3_nt: TGTGCCAGCAGTGCGGGACTAGCGGGAGGGCCGTACAATGAGCAGTTCTTC
d_call: TRBD2
v_call: TRBV6-1
j_call: TRBJ2-1
cdr3_length: 17
clone_size: -

cdr3_aa: CASSPGQKAGNTIYF
cdr3_nt: TGTGCCAGCAGCCCCGGACAGAAGGCGGGAAACACCATATATTTT
d_call: -
v_call: TRBV5-4
j_call: TRBJ1-3
cdr3_length: 15
clone_size: once

cdr3_aa: CATSRVGWDRGSGYTF
cdr3_nt: TGTGCCACCAGCAGAGTAGGATGGGACAGGGGATCGGGCTACACCTTC
d_call: TRBD1
v_call: TRBV15
j_call: TRBJ1-2
cdr3_length: 16
clone_size: -

cdr3_aa: CATSTTRQGGNQPQHF
cdr3_nt: TGTGCCACCAGCACTACCAGACAGGGGGGCAATCAGCCCCAGCATTTT
d_call: TRBD1
v_call: TRBV15
j_call: TRBJ1-5
cdr3_length: 16
clone_size: -

cdr3_aa: CASSHQRGGFYNEQFF
cdr3_nt: TGCGCCAGCAGCCACCAGCGGGGGGGCTTCTACAATGAGCAGTTCTTC
d_call: TRBD2
v_call: TRBV4-1
j_call: TRBJ2-1
cdr3_length: 16
clone_size: -

cdr3_aa: CASSPGSGGTQYF
cdr3_nt: TGTGCCAGCAGTCCGGGATCCGGGGGGACCCAGTACTTC
d_call: -
v_call: TRBV7-6
j_call: TRBJ2-5
cdr3_length: 13
clone_size: -

cdr3_aa: CATSSRTGGNQPQHF
cdr3_nt: TGTGCCACCAGCAGTAGGACAGGGGGCAATCAGCCCCAGCATTTT
d_call: TRBD1
v_call: TRBV15
j_call: TRBJ1-5
cdr3_length: 15
clone_size: -

cdr3_aa: CATAMGADDRNTEAFF
cdr3_nt: TGTGCCACCGCGATGGGGGCCGACGATAGAAACACTGAAGCTTTCTTT
d_call: -
v_call: TRBV19
j_call: TRBJ1-1
cdr3_length: 16
clone_size: once

cdr3_aa: CASSFWTETYEQYF
cdr3_nt: TGCGCCAGCAGTTTTTGGACAGAGACCTACGAGCAGTACTTC
d_call: -
v_call: TRBV5-1
j_call: TRBJ2-7
cdr3_length: 14
clone_size: -

cdr3_aa: CAMRETLNTEAFF
cdr3_nt: TGTGCCATGCGAGAGACACTGAACACTGAAGCTTTCTTT
d_call: -
v_call: TRBV2
j_call: TRBJ1-1
cdr3_length: 13
clone_size: -

cdr3_aa: CASSPPSSTDTQYF
cdr3_nt: TGTGCCAGCTCACCACCGTCTAGCACAGATACGCAGTATTTT
d_call: -
v_call: TRBV18
j_call: TRBJ2-3
cdr3_length: 14
clone_size: -

cdr3_aa: CASSPRLAGVLQYF
cdr3_nt: TGTGCCAGCAGTCCACGACTAGCGGGAGTGTTGCAGTACTTC
d_call: TRBD2
v_call: TRBV28
j_call: TRBJ2-7
cdr3_length: 14
clone_size: -

cdr3_aa: CASSPDLGLAGKKETQYF
cdr3_nt: TGTGCCAGCAGCCCCGATCTGGGACTAGCGGGAAAGAAAGAGACCCAGTACTTC
d_call: TRBD2
v_call: TRBV4-2
j_call: TRBJ2-5
cdr3_length: 18
clone_size: -

cdr3_aa: CASSEQGLGTGELFF
cdr3_nt: TGTGCCAGCAGTGAACAGGGCTTGGGGACCGGGGAGCTGTTTTTT
d_call: -
v_call: TRBV25-1
j_call: TRBJ2-2
cdr3_length: 15
clone_size: -

cdr3_aa: CASSQTLGGSYNEQFF
cdr3_nt: TGCGCCAGCAGCCAGACTTTAGGGGGCTCCTACAATGAGCAGTTCTTC
d_call: -
v_call: TRBV4-1
j_call: TRBJ2-1
cdr3_length: 16
clone_size: -

cdr3_aa: CASSLESGQEHSADTQYF
cdr3_nt: TGTGCCAGCAGCTTGGAGTCTGGACAGGAGCATTCGGCAGATACGCAGTATTTT
d_call: TRBD1
v_call: TRBV5-6
j_call: TRBJ2-3
cdr3_length: 18
clone_size: once

cdr3_aa: CASSQGQGRTEAFF
cdr3_nt: TGTGCCAGCAGCCAAGGACAGGGGAGGACTGAAGCTTTCTTT
d_call: TRBD1
v_call: TRBV4-2
j_call: TRBJ1-1
cdr3_length: 14
clone_size: -

cdr3_aa: CASRSTWHPESAQAEAFF
cdr3_nt: TGTGCCAGCAGGTCTACTTGGCACCCGGAGTCGGCACAGGCTGAAGCTTTCTTT
d_call: -
v_call: TRBV27
j_call: TRBJ1-1
cdr3_length: 18
clone_size: -

cdr3_aa: CASSFGDRGNQPQHF
cdr3_nt: TGTGCCAGCAGCTTCGGTGACAGGGGTAATCAGCCCCAGCATTTT
d_call: TRBD1
v_call: TRBV7-2
j_call: TRBJ1-5
cdr3_length: 15
clone_size: once

cdr3_aa: CAWNRVDEQFF
cdr3_nt: TGTGCCTGGAACAGGGTCGATGAGCAGTTCTTC
d_call: -
v_call: TRBV30
j_call: TRBJ2-1
cdr3_length: 11
clone_size: -

cdr3_aa: CASSFRTELGYTF
cdr3_nt: TGTGCCAGCAGCTTCAGGACAGAACTTGGCTACACCTTC
d_call: -
v_call: TRBV5-6
j_call: TRBJ1-2
cdr3_length: 13
clone_size: -

cdr3_aa: CASSLGRLAEETQYF
cdr3_nt: TGTGCCAGCAGCTTGGGGCGACTAGCGGAAGAGACCCAGTACTTC
d_call: TRBD2
v_call: TRBV5-4
j_call: TRBJ2-5
cdr3_length: 15
clone_size: once